Listed here are 28 T cell receptor beta chains from one sample, sequenced in a study of blood T cell repertoires in COVID-19. This table comes from immunoSEQ multiplex PCR, and its TCRdb copy is limited to in-frame clones, with some not included. The sample lists 100,000 or so clones; around 81% were seen once. Sequences were obtained from peripheral blood. The receptors shown here come from an elderly man with acute or convalescent COVID-19.

The sample holds one count of this clone. V usage is TRBV6-2 or TRBV6-3 and J usage is TRBJ2-3; no reliable D call. The CDR3 consists of 12 residues. V shed 0 bases and J shed 6 bases, with 4 bases lying between them. Germline CDR1 is MNHEY and CDR2 is SVGEGT. CDR3 protein: CASSYSRDTQYF. Written as DNA, the CDR3 is TGTGCCAGCAGTTACTCTCGGGATACGCAGTATTTT.

The chain couples TRBV10-3 to TRBJ1-1; TRBD1 is a possible D gene (6 bases). Germline V CDR1 and CDR2: ENHRY, SYGVKD. This CDR3 is 12 amino acids long. V shed 6 bases and J shed 7 bases, with 12 bases lying between them. The CDR3 nucleotides read TGTGCCATCAGCGAAACCAGGGGTGAAGCTTTCTTT. Its translation: CAISETRGEAFF.

V is TRBV10-2 and J is TRBJ1-1; D remains unclear. This CDR3 is built from 14 residues. CDR1 is WSHSY, CDR2 SAAADI, per germline. Between the trimmed V and J ends, which lost 0 bases and 1 base, there was a span of 6 bases. The CDR3 nucleotides read TGCGCCAGCAGTGAGTCCGCAGGGAACACTGAAGCTTTCTTT. Translating gives CASSESAGNTEAFF.

The genes are TRBV6-5 and TRBJ1-4; 7 bases map to TRBD1. Germline assignment: CDR1 MNHEY and CDR2 SVGAGI. V was pared by 4 bases and J by 7 bases, with 6 bases of the junction left unmatched. The CDR3 is made up of 14 amino acids. CDR3 bases: TGTGCCAGCAGTTCGGGAACAGGGGTTGAAAAACTGTTTTTT. Protein: CASSSGTGVEKLFF.

This clone was picked up one time. This chain connects TRBV15 to TRBJ2-7, with TRBD1 identical over 7 bases. This CDR3 is 14 amino acids long. The junction had 8 bases not matched to a gene; V was cut back by 6 bases and J by 3 bases. Germline V gives CDR1 LNHNV, CDR2 YYDKDF (reference sequence). The CDR3 reads CATRPTGSSYEQYF. For the CDR3, the DNA is TGTGCCACCAGGCCGACAGGGAGCAGCTACGAGCAGTACTTC.

The gene calls are TRBV29-1 and TRBJ2-5, with D possibly TRBD2 on 5 matching bases. Germline V gene lookup returns CDR1 SQVTM and CDR2 ANQGSEA. The CDR3 has 12 residues. V lost 3 bases to trimming and J lost 5 bases, with 10 bases between them. The CDR3 sequence: CSVDGVGETQYF. The CDR3 nucleotides read TGCAGCGTTGACGGGGTGGGGGAGACCCAGTACTTC.

The rearrangement uses TRBV14 and TRBJ2-1; 7 bases are a match to TRBD2. V was pared by 2 bases and J by 9 bases, with 13 bases of the junction left unmatched. This CDR3 is built from 16 residues. Germline V gene data show CDR1 as SGHDN and CDR2 as FVKESK. This CDR3 is CASSQMVAGEWVEQFF. DNA of the CDR3: TGTGCCAGCAGCCAAATGGTAGCGGGCGAATGGGTTGAGCAGTTCTTC.

The genes are TRBV6-1 and TRBJ1-6, with TRBD1 matching over 11 bases. The J segment lost 2 bases and the V segment lost 2 bases, leaving 8 bases of the junction unmatched. Germline V gene data show CDR1 as MNHNS and CDR2 as SASEGT. This CDR3 is 19 amino acids long. The CDR3 loop is CASSERQWTGGTYNSPLHF. The CDR3 bases are TGTGCCAGCAGTGAAAGACAGTGGACAGGGGGCACCTATAATTCACCCCTCCACTTT.

The rearrangement links TRBV10-3 to TRBJ1-1; possible D gene TRBD1, 5 bases. The V and J ends lost 4 bases and 0 bases respectively, with 6 bases between them. The length of the CDR3 is 13 residues. Looked up from germline, CDR1 is ENHRY and CDR2 is SYGVKD. The CDR3 spells CAISAGVNTEAFF. The CDR3 nucleotides read TGTGCCATCAGTGCGGGGGTGAACACTGAAGCTTTCTTT.

The chain couples TRBV6-5 to TRBJ1-5, with D tentatively TRBD1 (5 bases). The CDR3 extends over 13 amino acids. V was trimmed by 5 bases and J by 3 bases, leaving 8 bases between them. The V gene's germline CDR1 is MNHEY and CDR2 SVGAGI. CDR3 residues: CASSIRDNQPQHF. The CDR3 DNA reads TGTGCCAGCAGTATCAGGGACAATCAGCCCCAGCATTTT.

CDR3: CASKRDSSYNEQFF. Written as DNA, the CDR3 is TGCGCCAGCAAGAGAGACAGTTCCTACAATGAGCAGTTCTTC. This chain uses TRBV5-1 with TRBJ2-1; D perhaps matches TRBD1 (5 bases). CDR1 SGHRS and CDR2 YFSETQ come from the germline V gene. This CDR3 comprises 14 residues. V lost 6 bases to trimming and J lost 1 base, with 11 bases between them.

The V and J genes are TRBV19 and TRBJ2-4, with a weak D call TRBD1 (7 bases). The germline V and J ends were trimmed by 7 bases and 6 bases, with 19 bases remaining between them. CDR1 and CDR2 (germline): LNHDA, SQIVND (reference sequence). CDR3 size: 15 residues. The CDR3 DNA reads as TGTGCCAGTATCTTGACGACAGGGACTTCAAACATTCAGTACTTC. This translates into CASILTTGTSNIQYF.

This clone occurred once. The J gene is TRBJ1-5, the V gene TRBV6-5; D is possibly TRBD1 (5 bases). The CDR3 loop spans 14 amino acids. Trimming cost V 5 bases and J 2 bases, with 10 bases left between them. CDR1 MNHEY and CDR2 SVGAGI come from the germline V gene. The CDR3 protein is CASSPQGGNQPQHF. In DNA, the CDR3 is TGTGCCAGCAGTCCTCAAGGGGGCAATCAGCCCCAGCATTTT.

This clone was picked up a small number of times. The V and J genes are TRBV30 and TRBJ1-5; D might be TRBD1 (6 bases). Germline V gene data show CDR1 as GTSNPN and CDR2 as SVGIG (reference sequence). The CDR3 spans 14 residues. Trimming stripped 5 bases from V and 4 bases from J, with 15 bases between. The CDR3 is CAWALGHINQPQHF. CDR3 nucleotides: TGTGCCTGGGCCCTGGGACACATAAATCAGCCCCAGCATTTT.

The chain carries TRBV27 and TRBJ2-7; 13 bases line up with TRBD2. Germline V gene sequence: CDR1 MNHEY, CDR2 SMNVEV (reference sequence). Trimming cost V 3 bases and J 4 bases; bases outside gene matches: 3. The CDR3 runs 15 residues. The chain's CDR3 is CASSFSGLAGYEQYF. CDR3 bases: TGTGCCAGCAGTTTCTCGGGACTAGCGGGGTACGAGCAGTACTTC.

The J gene is TRBJ2-1, the V gene TRBV6-2 or TRBV6-3, with 10 nucleotides matching TRBD2. The CDR3 spans 16 residues. J was trimmed by 4 bases and V by 4 bases; bases with no gene match: 7. Germline CDR1 and CDR2: MNHEY and SVGEGT. This CDR3 is CASSSSGTSAYNEQFF. The CDR3 DNA reads TGTGCCAGCAGTTCCTCCGGGACTAGCGCTTACAATGAGCAGTTCTTC.

This sequence joins TRBV10-3 and TRBJ1-5, with 8 bases that match TRBD1. Per germline, CDR1 ENHRY and CDR2 SYGVKD. V lost 4 bases, J lost 2 bases, and 10 bases stayed unmatched. The CDR3 covers 17 residues. The CDR3 loop reads CAISVNQGAEGNQPQHF. The CDR3 DNA reads TGTGCCATCAGTGTAAACCAGGGGGCAGAGGGCAATCAGCCCCAGCATTTT.

V is TRBV7-9 and J is TRBJ1-5; 8 bases line up with TRBD1. Losses at the gene ends were 1 base for V and 6 bases for J; bases not matched to a gene: 14. The CDR3 runs to 18 residues. In germline, CDR1 is SEHNR, CDR2 FQNEAQ (reference sequence). CDR3 region: CASSLGGLGDRRRQPQHF. The CDR3 nucleotides are TGTGCCAGCAGCTTAGGGGGTTTGGGGGACAGGCGACGTCAGCCCCAGCATTTT.

This clone has only one observation. The chain carries TRBV5-4 and TRBJ2-1, with 8 bases matching TRBD2. The CDR3 totals 18 residues. Germline-derived CDR1 and CDR2 are SGHNT and YYREEE (reference sequence). V dropped 0 bases and J dropped 6; count of bases not matched to a gene: 14. CDR3 sequence: CASSLEVWGLGISNEQFF. The DNA for the CDR3 is TGTGCCAGCAGCTTGGAAGTATGGGGACTAGGGATTTCCAATGAGCAGTTCTTC. Full variable domain (missing parts from reference TRBV5-4 and TRBJ2-1): ETGVTQSPTHLIKTRGQQVTLRCSSQSGHNTVSWYQQALGQGPQFIFQYYREEENGRGNFPPRFSGLQFPNYSSELNVNALELDDSALYLCASSLEVWGLGISNEQFFGPGTRLTVL.

The gene calls are TRBV7-2 and TRBJ1-4; TRBD1 agrees at 10 bases. The trim removed 5 bases at V and 0 bases at J, leaving 3 bases unmatched. The length of the CDR3 is 16 residues. Germline loops: CDR1 SGHTA, CDR2 FQGNSA. In DNA, the CDR3 is TGTGCCAGCAGCCGGGGGACAGGGGCAACTAATGAAAAACTGTTTTTT. Protein: CASSRGTGATNEKLFF.

The chain recombines TRBV15 with TRBJ1-1; TRBD1 might be the D (5 bases). Trimming shortened V by 2 bases and J by 7 bases, and 17 bases separated the two germline ends. CDR3 length: 15 residues. Germline assignment: CDR1 LNHNV and CDR2 YYDKDF (reference sequence). This CDR3 reads CATSRNKGGGIEAFF. The CDR3 DNA reads as TGTGCCACCAGCAGAAACAAGGGTGGGGGGATTGAAGCTTTCTTT. Complete variable domain (other parts from reference TRBV15 and TRBJ1-1): DAMVIQNPRYQVTQFGKPVTLSCSQTLNHNVMYWYQQKSSQAPKLLFHYYDKDFNNEADTPDNFQSRRPNTSFCFLDIRSPGLGDTAMYLCATSRNKGGGIEAFFGQGTRLTVV.

The chain uses TRBV5-1 and TRBJ2-7, with D hard to call. The V gene lost 4 bases and the J gene lost 4 bases, with 12 bases spanning the gap. Germline CDR1 and CDR2: SGHRS and YFSETQ. This CDR3 is 13 amino acids long. The CDR3 DNA sequence: TGCGCCAGCAGCCTGGACGGGTGGTACGAGCAGTACTTC. Translation: CASSLDGWYEQYF.

Only one count was recorded for this clone. The V and J genes are TRBV4-3 and TRBJ1-1; D remains ambiguous. There are 16 residues in the CDR3. V was trimmed by 0 bases and J by 3 bases, leaving 14 bases between them. In germline, CDR1 is LGHNA, CDR2 YSLEER. This CDR3 reads CASSQDWGGPDTEAFF. The CDR3 region has the DNA TGCGCCAGCAGCCAAGATTGGGGAGGGCCGGACACTGAAGCTTTCTTT.

The chain has TRBV5-1 and TRBJ1-6; D is perhaps TRBD1 (5 bases). Deletions cut 0 bases from V and 0 bases from J, with 10 bases between. This CDR3 has 17 residues. Germline CDR1 SGHRS, CDR2 YFSETQ. CDR3 in DNA: TGCGCCAGCAGCTTGGCCCAGGGAGGCTCCTATAATTCACCCCTCCACTTT. Protein product: CASSLAQGGSYNSPLHF.

This chain links TRBV30 with TRBJ1-1; 11 bases align to TRBD1. The germline gives CDR1 GTSNPN, CDR2 SVGIG (reference sequence). The CDR3 runs to 14 residues. Unmatched junction bases numbered 7, after V lost 0 bases and J lost 10 bases. DNA of the CDR3: TGTGCCTGGAGTGTCGGGACAGGGGGAATACGAGCTTTCTTT. Its protein is CAWSVGTGGIRAFF.

To note about this clone: At one boundary the junction diverges from the germline segment, which might be a read error. This sequence joins TRBV7-2 and TRBJ2-3; TRBD2 aligns across 11 bases. Per the germline V gene, CDR1 is SGHTA and CDR2 is FQGNSA. The CDR3 length is 14 residues. This chain's CDR3 is CASRLAGGFNTQYF. The CDR3, as DNA: TGTGCCAGCAGATTAGCGGGAGGGTTTAATACGCAGTATTTT.

The CDR3 DNA is TGTGCCAGCAGCTCGATAGCGGGAGGGACGACAGATACGCAGTATTTT. Translation gives CASSSIAGGTTDTQYF. The J gene is TRBJ2-3, the V gene TRBV5-4; 11 nucleotides match TRBD2. Germline V gene sequence: CDR1 SGHNT, CDR2 YYREEE (reference sequence). The V and J ends lost 3 bases and 3 bases, in that order; junction bases with no gene match: 6. This CDR3 region has 16 residues.

This chain links TRBV5-1 with TRBJ2-7; tentative D call: TRBD2 (6 bases). This CDR3 is 15 amino acids long. CDR1 and CDR2 from the germline V gene are SGHRS and YFSETQ. V was trimmed by 2 bases and J by 0 bases, leaving 12 bases between them. The DNA of the CDR3 is TGCGCCAGCAGCTTACCGGGACTGAGCTCCTACGAGCAGTACTTC. Translated, it gives CASSLPGLSSYEQYF.